This TCR beta chain comes out of a study of CD8+ T cells in alopecia areata. Across the whole study: The study gave treated patients oral tofacitinib at 5 to 10 mg twice daily. Affected scalp percentage gauged treated patients' severity.

Documented treatment: oral pan-JAK inhibitor, 5-10 mg twice daily. Peripheral blood and lesional scalp punch biopsies were taken from alopecia areata patients. This clone was counted between two and nine times. cDNA prepared by RNA extraction and subsequent reverse transcription served as the template for sequencing. The data were produced by immunoSEQ multiplex PCR, yet TCRdb's version contains in-frame clones alone and is incomplete. The table shows about 200,000 clones, with roughly two fifths occurring only once. This clonotype was sampled from a human donor with alopecia areata. The sample in question was CD4+ T cells sorted from blood, obtained at week 34, from a patient treated with tofacitinib.

CDR3 DNA: TGCGCCAGCAGCTTGGATGGGACTAGCGGCCTAGATACGCAGTATTTT. It specifies CASSLDGTSGLDTQYF. This chain links TRBV5-1 with TRBJ2-3; 11 nucleotides match TRBD2. V lost 0 bases and J lost 5; bases outside the gene matches: 5. Germline CDR1 and CDR2: SGHRS and YFSETQ. This CDR3 comprises 16 residues. Together with reference TRBV5-1 and TRBJ2-3, the CDR3 gives the full variable domain: KAGVTQTPRYLIKTRGQQVTLSCSPISGHRSVSWYQQTPGQGLQFLFEYFSETQRNKGNFPGRFSGRQFSNSRSEMNVSTLELGDSALYLCASSLDGTSGLDTQYFGPGTRLTVL.